Following are 27 T cell receptor beta chains from one sample sequenced in a study of T cells in women clearing cervical HPV infection. Repertoires were generated with immunoSEQ multiplex PCR, while TCRdb's copy carries only in-frame clones and drops some. The sample table sets out about 20,000 clones. Sequences were obtained from blood buffy coat. These receptors all come from a woman between 18 and 69 years old with a cervical HPV16 infection that either progressed to CIN3+ or cleared (not recorded which).

Comments on this clone: The read halts 3 residues ahead of the CDR3 end, with the missing end drawn from the germline J gene. The chain couples TRBV20-1 to TRBJ2-1; unclear D gene. The germline V gene has CDR1 DFQATT and CDR2 SNEGSKA (reference sequence). V dropped 3 bases and J dropped 1 base, with 10 bases sitting between them. This CDR3 is built from 14 residues. The CDR3 region is CSARQRMSYNEQFF. The part of the CDR3 DNA that was read is TGCAGTGCTAGGCAGCGAATGTCCTACAATGAG.

As regards this clone: The CDR3 extends 3 residues past the end of the read, so its final part is completed from the germline J gene. The V gene is TRBV18, the J gene TRBJ1-2, with 12 bases matching TRBD1. The CDR3 covers 17 residues. Germline V lookup: CDR1 KGHSH, CDR2 LQKENI. The V gene end was trimmed by 3 bases and the J gene end by 4 bases; junction bases not matched to a gene: 9. The CDR3 loop reads CASSPATGTGGSYGYTF. The part of the CDR3 DNA that was read is TGTGCCAGCTCACCGGCAACCGGGACAGGGGGCTCCTATGGC.

As regards this clone: The CDR3 end is not reached by the read, which stops 3 residues before it; the germline J gene fills it in. The rearrangement links TRBV2 to TRBJ2-1; possibly TRBD2 for D (5 bases). Germline V gives CDR1 SNHLY, CDR2 FYNNEI. V lost 5 bases, J lost 1 base, and 15 bases lay in between. This CDR3 region has 16 residues. The CDR3 DNA, read in part, is TGTGCCAGCAGTACCCGGAGCGGAGAATCCTACAATGAG. Its translation is CASSTRSGESYNE. The entire CDR3 protein reads CASSTRSGESYNEQFF.

Notes on this clone: The CDR3 extends 3 residues past the end of the read, so its final part is completed from the germline J gene. The chain recombines TRBV5-4 with TRBJ2-5; 11 nucleotides agree with TRBD2. Trimming took 3 bases from V and 5 from J; bases not matched to a gene: 9. CDR1 and CDR2 (germline): SGHNT, YYREEE (reference sequence). The CDR3 consists of 16 residues. The chain's CDR3 is CASSSGLAGGLETQYF. CDR3 bases read: TGTGCCAGCAGCTCCGGCTTAGCGGGGGGGCTGGAGACC.

The CDR3 bases that were read are TGCAGCGTCAAAAACAGGGATAACTATGGC. This gives the protein CSVKNRDNYG. The full CDR3 protein is CSVKNRDNYGYTF. This chain joins TRBV29-1 and TRBJ1-2, with a tentative D call TRBD1 (6 bases). The read ends 3 residues early relative to the CDR3; the germline J gene fills the gap. The V end was cut by 6 bases, the J end by 1 base, with 12 bases between. Germline-derived CDR1 and CDR2 are SQVTM and ANQGSEA. The CDR3 consists of 13 residues.

Concerning this clone: The read terminates 3 residues ahead of where the CDR3 ends, so the germline J gene completes it. The rearrangement links TRBV2 to TRBJ2-1; 7 bases align to TRBD2. Germline assignment: CDR1 SNHLY and CDR2 FYNNEI. V shed 9 bases and J 5 bases; nucleotides not matched to a gene: 4. The CDR3 is 12 amino acids. The CDR3 DNA, read in part, is TGTGCCAGTTCCGGGACTAACAATGAG. It yields the protein CASSGTNNE. The full CDR3 reads CASSGTNNEQFF.

Regarding this clone: The observed sequence ends 3 residues before the CDR3 terminus, with the missing tail filled in from the germline J gene. This sequence joins TRBV7-8 and TRBJ1-6, with TRBD1 matching over 7 bases. The CDR3 has 17 residues. Germline V gene data show CDR1 as SGHVS and CDR2 as FQNEAQ. Trimming took 4 bases from V and 8 from J; bases not matched to a gene: 14. CDR3 DNA (partial): TGTGCCAGCAGCTCGAATATCAACAGGGGACGGGATTCACCC. It translates to CASSSNINRGRDSP. The full CDR3 sequence reads CASSSNINRGRDSPLHF.

Concerning this clone itself: The DNA ends 3 residues before the CDR3 does, and the rest of the CDR3 is filled in from the germline J gene. V gene TRBV2 combines with J gene TRBJ1-5; D remains ambiguous. CDR3 length equals 14 residues. In germline, CDR1 is SNHLY, CDR2 FYNNEI. Between the trimmed V and J ends, which lost 3 bases and 5 bases, there was a span of 11 bases. CDR3 DNA (partial): TGTGCCAGCAGTGAGGGCAGATTATATCAGCCC. Translation: CASSEGRLYQP. The full CDR3 is CASSEGRLYQPQHF.

With respect to this clone: The read gets to within 3 residues of the CDR3 end, and the germline J gene fills in the rest. This chain uses TRBV20-1 with TRBJ2-7; 10 bases match TRBD2. CDR1 and CDR2 (germline): DFQATT, SNEGSKA (reference sequence). The CDR3 runs 13 residues. After removal of 6 bases from V and 6 bases from J, the junction contained 8 bases not matched to a gene. The CDR3 DNA, read in part, is TGCAGTGCACCTAGCGGGGGTACATCCGAG. This sequence encodes CSAPSGGTSE. The whole CDR3 reads CSAPSGGTSEQYF.

Note on this clone: The CDR3 extends 3 residues past the end of the read, so its final part is completed from the germline J gene. The chain couples TRBV2 to TRBJ2-5; D perhaps matches TRBD1 (5 bases). Between the trimmed V and J ends, which lost 6 bases and 5 bases, there was a span of 19 bases. Germline CDR1 and CDR2: SNHLY and FYNNEI. The CDR3 runs 15 residues. CDR3: CASSGNGQSVETQYF. The covered CDR3 bases are TGTGCCAGCAGCGGCAACGGACAAAGCGTGGAGACC.

As regards this clone: Read sequence stops 3 residues before the CDR3 end, and the germline J gene provides the missing end. This chain joins TRBV20-1 and TRBJ2-1; 14 bases match TRBD2. This CDR3 is 16 amino acids long. V shed 2 bases and J 4 bases; nucleotides not matched to a gene: 4. The V gene's germline CDR1 is DFQATT and CDR2 SNEGSKA (reference sequence). The sequenced part of the CDR3 DNA is TGCAGTGCTAGACGGACTAGCGGGGGGCAATACAATGAG. Protein: CSARRTSGGQYNE. The full CDR3 protein reads CSARRTSGGQYNEQFF.

About this clone: The read halts 3 residues ahead of the CDR3 end, with the missing end drawn from the germline J gene. The gene calls are TRBV4-2 and TRBJ2-5; 10 bases are shared with TRBD2. There are 16 residues in the CDR3. The junction had 7 bases not matched to a gene; V was cut back by 1 base and J by 5 bases. The germline V gene encodes CDR1 LGHNA and CDR2 YNFKEQ. CDR3 DNA (partial): TGTGCCAGCAGCCAAGGAGCGGGGGGGAACATTGAGACC. Its translation is CASSQGAGGNIET. The CDR3 as a whole reads CASSQGAGGNIETQYF.

Worth noting for this clone: Read coverage stops 3 residues before the CDR3 terminus; the germline J gene supplies the remainder. The rearrangement uses TRBV5-1 and TRBJ2-5, with D uncertain. V was cut by 4 bases and J by 5 bases, with 12 bases left in between. CDR3 length: 13 amino acids. The V gene's germline CDR1 is SGHRS and CDR2 YFSETQ. The CDR3 is CASSLGSLETQYF. Incomplete CDR3 DNA: TGCGCCAGCAGCCTGGGGTCACTCGAGACC.

Worth noting for this clone: The read terminates 3 residues ahead of where the CDR3 ends, so the germline J gene completes it. The chain links TRBV14 to TRBJ1-4; TRBD1 agrees at 9 bases. CDR3 length: 17 residues. In germline, CDR1 is SGHDN, CDR2 FVKESK. J was trimmed by 6 bases and V by 4 bases; bases with no gene match: 12. CDR3 DNA, as far as it was read: TGTGCCAGCAGCCCCCCCCGTGGGACAGGGTTTGATGAAAAA. This encodes CASSPPRGTGFDEK. The full CDR3 reads CASSPPRGTGFDEKLFF.

As for this clone: The read terminates 3 residues ahead of where the CDR3 ends, so the germline J gene completes it. The chain is built from TRBV6-4 and TRBJ2-2; D is possibly TRBD1 (5 bases). The CDR3 is 13 residues long. Germline V gene sequence: CDR1 MRHNA, CDR2 SNTAGT. The germline V and J ends were trimmed by 5 bases and 5 bases, with 9 bases remaining between them. The CDR3 is CASSHDRTGELFF. The DNA read from the CDR3 is TGTGCCAGCAGTCATGACAGAACCGGGGAG.

Regarding this clone: The missing CDR3 end, 3 residues past where the read stops, is filled in from the germline J gene. The rearrangement joins TRBV30 to TRBJ1-5; 8 positions agree with TRBD1. Losses at the gene ends were 4 bases for V and 4 bases for J; bases not matched to a gene: 6. The CDR3 is 14 residues long. The germline V gene encodes CDR1 GTSNPN and CDR2 SVGIG (reference sequence). The part of the CDR3 DNA that was read is TGTGCCTGGACCCTAGGACAGGGTAATCAGCCC. This gives the protein CAWTLGQGNQP. The entire CDR3 protein reads CAWTLGQGNQPQHF.

Remarks on this clone: With the read ending 3 residues before the CDR3 end, the germline J gene is used to fill in that end. The chain uses TRBV6-4 and TRBJ2-4; D is unclear. Germline-derived CDR1 and CDR2 are MRHNA and SNTAGT. CDR3 size: 10 residues. The CDR3 loop reads CASRITVQYF. Incomplete CDR3 DNA: TGTGCCAGCAGGATCACAGTT.

About this clone: The read comes to an end 3 residues before the CDR3 does, leaving the germline J gene to fill in the end. The chain combines TRBV5-4 with TRBJ1-3; tentative D call: TRBD1 (6 bases). With 0 bases removed from V and 2 bases from J, the gap between germline ends came to 12 bases. CDR1 is SGHNT and CDR2 is YYREEE in the germline V gene (reference sequence). The CDR3 has 16 residues. CDR3 bases read: TGTGCCAGCAGCTTGGGGGGGCAGGGGCCTGGAAACACC. Its protein is CASSLGGQGPGNT. The full CDR3 reads CASSLGGQGPGNTIYF.

Remarks on this clone: The CDR3 is cut off 3 residues early in the read; its end comes from the germline J gene. V is TRBV5-1 and J is TRBJ2-1, with a weak D call TRBD1 (5 bases). V was shortened by 3 bases and J by 9 bases, with 22 bases between the two germline ends. The CDR3 is 16 amino acids. Germline V gene sequence: CDR1 SGHRS, CDR2 YFSETQ. Incomplete CDR3 DNA: TGCGCCAGCAGCTCCCAGGGTCATAATGTCGGATCTGAG. Translation: CASSSQGHNVGSE. In full, the CDR3 reads CASSSQGHNVGSEQFF.

For this clone: The read stops 3 residues short of the end of the CDR3; the missing end is completed from the germline J gene. The chain employs TRBV4-2 and TRBJ2-5; the D gene is possibly TRBD1 (6 bases). Trimming shortened V by 1 base and J by 5 bases, and 14 bases separated the two germline ends. The CDR3 has 15 residues. Germline CDR1 reads LGHNA; CDR2 reads YNFKEQ. CDR3 loop: CASSQGTAASETQYF. The DNA read from the CDR3 is TGTGCCAGCAGCCAAGGGACAGCTGCTTCGGAGACC.

Remarks on this clone: The read gets to within 3 residues of the CDR3 end, and the germline J gene fills in the rest. The chain couples TRBV9 to TRBJ1-2, with TRBD1 as a possible D gene (6 bases). The V gene lost 4 bases and the J gene lost 6 bases, with 16 bases spanning the gap. This CDR3 comprises 14 residues. Germline V gene sequence: CDR1 SGDLS, CDR2 YYNGEE. This CDR3 reads CASSPSTGRDGYTF. The covered CDR3 bases are TGTGCCAGCAGCCCTTCGACAGGAAGGGATGGC.

About this clone itself: From the germline J gene comes the end of the CDR3, since the read stops 3 residues before it. The V gene is TRBV6-2 or TRBV6-3, the J gene TRBJ2-3, with TRBD2 identical over 8 bases. In germline, CDR1 is MNHEY, CDR2 SVGEGT. Trimming removed 6 bases from V and 6 bases from J; junction bases left unmatched: 11. This CDR3 is built from 15 residues. CDR3 amino acids: CASSPGGLAADTQYF. CDR3 DNA, as far as it was read: TGTGCCAGCAGCCCAGGAGGACTAGCTGCCGATACG.

Points on this clone: The missing CDR3 end, 3 residues past where the read stops, is filled in from the germline J gene. V gene TRBV18 combines with J gene TRBJ1-4, with 9 positions matching TRBD1. The V segment lost 1 base and the J segment 2 bases; nucleotides outside the gene matches: 11. This CDR3 contains 19 residues. The germline gives CDR1 KGHSH, CDR2 LQKENI. The CDR3 spells CASSPRPGQGGATNEKLFF. The sequenced CDR3 bases are TGTGCCAGCTCACCACGCCCGGGACAGGGAGGCGCTACTAATGAAAAA.

A word on this clone: The read is 3 residues too short to cover the CDR3 end, so that end is filled in from the germline J gene. The chain combines TRBV20-1 with TRBJ2-2; maybe TRBD1 (5 bases). V was cut by 5 bases and J by 8 bases, with 9 bases left in between. Germline values: CDR1 DFQATT, CDR2 SNEGSKA (reference sequence). The CDR3 is made up of 11 amino acids. CDR3: CSAGHDGELFF. The DNA read from the CDR3 is TGCAGTGCTGGACATGATGGGGAG.

As for this clone: Sequence at one end of the junction differs from germline and may be a read error. The DNA ends 3 residues before the CDR3 does, and the rest of the CDR3 is filled in from the germline J gene. J is TRBJ1-2 and V is TRBV7-7; 11 bases map to TRBD1. The length of the CDR3 is 15 residues. Germline V gives CDR1 SSHAT, CDR2 FNYEAQ (reference sequence). The sequenced part of the CDR3 DNA is TGTGCTAGCAGCTTAGGGACAGGGGGAGCGGGTGGC. Amino acid sequence: CASSLGTGGAGG. The complete CDR3 reads CASSLGTGGAGGYTF.

As concerns this clone: The read terminates 3 residues ahead of where the CDR3 ends, so the germline J gene completes it. V is TRBV20-1 and J is TRBJ1-1; maybe TRBD1 (5 bases). V was pared by 3 bases and J by 0 bases, with 14 bases between. Germline CDR1 DFQATT, CDR2 SNEGSKA (reference sequence). The CDR3 has 15 amino acids. The part of the CDR3 DNA that was read is TGCAGTGCTAGTCCCGGGACTGGACTGAACACTGAA. Translating it yields CSASPGTGLNTE. The whole CDR3 reads CSASPGTGLNTEAFF.

A note on this clone: Read data end 3 residues before the CDR3 end; the end is taken from the germline J gene. V is TRBV2 and J is TRBJ2-7; 10 bases are shared with TRBD1. The CDR3 sequence is 16 residues long. J gave up 4 bases and V 7 bases, and 13 bases lay outside the gene matches. Germline CDR1 SNHLY, CDR2 FYNNEI. Partial CDR3 DNA: TGTGCCAGCATGGGCCCCCCGGGACAGGGGTCTTACGAG. Translation: CASMGPPGQGSYE. The whole CDR3 protein is CASMGPPGQGSYEQYF.